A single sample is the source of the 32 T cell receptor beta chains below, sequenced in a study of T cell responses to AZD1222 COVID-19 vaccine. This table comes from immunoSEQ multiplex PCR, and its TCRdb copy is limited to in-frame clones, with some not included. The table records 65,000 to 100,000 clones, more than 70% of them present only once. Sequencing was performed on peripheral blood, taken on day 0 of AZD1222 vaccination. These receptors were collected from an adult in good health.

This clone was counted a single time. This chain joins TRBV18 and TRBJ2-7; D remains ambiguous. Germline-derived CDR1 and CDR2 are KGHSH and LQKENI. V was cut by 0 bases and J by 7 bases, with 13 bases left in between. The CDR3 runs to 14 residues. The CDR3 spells CASSPPSGLWEQYF. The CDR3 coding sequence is TGTGCCAGCTCACCACCGTCGGGTTTGTGGGAGCAGTACTTC.

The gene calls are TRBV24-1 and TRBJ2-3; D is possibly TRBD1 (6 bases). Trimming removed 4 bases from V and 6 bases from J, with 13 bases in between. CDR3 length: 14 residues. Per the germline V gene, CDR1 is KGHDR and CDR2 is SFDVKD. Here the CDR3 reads CATSESRGVDTQYF. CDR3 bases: TGTGCCACCAGTGAAAGCAGGGGTGTGGATACGCAGTATTTT.

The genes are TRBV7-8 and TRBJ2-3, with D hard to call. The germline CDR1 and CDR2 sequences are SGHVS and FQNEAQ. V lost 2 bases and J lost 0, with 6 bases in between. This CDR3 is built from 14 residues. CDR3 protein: CASSLRESTDTQYF. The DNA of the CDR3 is TGTGCCAGCAGCTTACGTGAAAGCACAGATACGCAGTATTTT.

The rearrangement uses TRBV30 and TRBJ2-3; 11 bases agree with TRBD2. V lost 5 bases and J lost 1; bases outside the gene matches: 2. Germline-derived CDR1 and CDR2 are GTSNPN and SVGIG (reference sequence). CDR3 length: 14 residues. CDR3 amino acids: CAWQLAGGTDTQYF. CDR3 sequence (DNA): TGTGCCTGGCAACTAGCGGGGGGCACAGATACGCAGTATTTT.

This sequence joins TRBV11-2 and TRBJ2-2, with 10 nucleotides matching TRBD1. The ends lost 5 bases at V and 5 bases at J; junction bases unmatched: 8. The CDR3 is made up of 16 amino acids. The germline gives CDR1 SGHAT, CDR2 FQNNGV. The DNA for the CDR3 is TGTGCCAGCAGCCCCGTTAGGACAGGGGGAACCGGGGAGCTGTTTTTT. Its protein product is CASSPVRTGGTGELFF.

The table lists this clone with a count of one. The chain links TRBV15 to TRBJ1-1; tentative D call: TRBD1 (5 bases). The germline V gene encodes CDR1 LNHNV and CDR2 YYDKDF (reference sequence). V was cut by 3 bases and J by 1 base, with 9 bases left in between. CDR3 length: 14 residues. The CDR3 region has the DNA TGTGCCACCAGCAGGGGAGGGGAGAACACTGAAGCTTTCTTT. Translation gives CATSRGGENTEAFF.

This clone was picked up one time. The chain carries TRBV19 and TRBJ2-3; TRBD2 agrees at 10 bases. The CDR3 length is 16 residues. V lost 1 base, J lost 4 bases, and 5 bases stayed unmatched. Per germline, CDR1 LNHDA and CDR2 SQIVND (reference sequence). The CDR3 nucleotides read TGTGCCAGTAGTATAGGTCAACTAGCGGGGTCAGATACGCAGTATTTT. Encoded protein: CASSIGQLAGSDTQYF.

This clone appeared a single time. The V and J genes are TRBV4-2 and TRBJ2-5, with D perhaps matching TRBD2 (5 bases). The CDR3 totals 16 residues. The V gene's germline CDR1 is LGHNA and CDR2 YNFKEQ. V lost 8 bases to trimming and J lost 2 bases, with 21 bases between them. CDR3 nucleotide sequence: TGTGCCAGCCGTAGACTACCCCAGAACCCACAAGAGACCCAGTACTTC. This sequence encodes CASRRLPQNPQETQYF.

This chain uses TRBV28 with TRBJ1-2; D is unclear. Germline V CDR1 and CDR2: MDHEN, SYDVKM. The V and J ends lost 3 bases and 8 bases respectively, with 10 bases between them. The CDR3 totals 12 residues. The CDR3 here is CASSLKTTGYTF. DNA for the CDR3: TGTGCCAGCAGTTTGAAAACCACGGGCTACACCTTC.

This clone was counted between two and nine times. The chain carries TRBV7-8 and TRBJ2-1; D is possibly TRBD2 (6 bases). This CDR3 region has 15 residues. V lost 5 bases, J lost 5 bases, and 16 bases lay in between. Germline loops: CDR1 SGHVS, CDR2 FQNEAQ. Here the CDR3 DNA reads TGTGCCAGCAGCCCGAGGGTTAGCGGCAACAATGAGCAGTTCTTC. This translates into CASSPRVSGNNEQFF.

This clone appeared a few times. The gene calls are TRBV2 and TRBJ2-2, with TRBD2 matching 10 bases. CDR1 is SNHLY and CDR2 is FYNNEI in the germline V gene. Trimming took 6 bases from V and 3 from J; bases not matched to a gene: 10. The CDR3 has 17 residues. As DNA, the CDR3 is TGTGCCAGCAGAGGGGATCTAGCGGGAGACCACACCGGGGAGCTGTTTTTT. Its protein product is CASRGDLAGDHTGELFF.

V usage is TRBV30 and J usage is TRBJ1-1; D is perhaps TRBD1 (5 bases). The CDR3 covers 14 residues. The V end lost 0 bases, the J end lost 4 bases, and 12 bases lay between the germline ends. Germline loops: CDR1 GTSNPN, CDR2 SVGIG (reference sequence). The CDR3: CAWSVMGVRTEAFF. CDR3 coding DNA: TGTGCCTGGAGTGTAATGGGGGTCCGCACTGAAGCTTTCTTT. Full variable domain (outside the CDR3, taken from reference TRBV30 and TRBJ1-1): SQTIHQWPATLVQPVGSPLSLECTVEGTSNPNLYWYRQAAGRGLQLLFYSVGIGQISSEVPQNLSASRPQDRQFILSSKKLLLSDSGFYLCAWSVMGVRTEAFFGQGTRLTVV.

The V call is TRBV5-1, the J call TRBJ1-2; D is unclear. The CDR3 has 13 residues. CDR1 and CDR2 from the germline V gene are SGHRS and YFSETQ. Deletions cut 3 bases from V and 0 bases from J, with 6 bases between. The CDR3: CASSSTANYGYTF. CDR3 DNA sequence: TGCGCCAGCAGCTCGACTGCTAACTATGGCTACACCTTC.

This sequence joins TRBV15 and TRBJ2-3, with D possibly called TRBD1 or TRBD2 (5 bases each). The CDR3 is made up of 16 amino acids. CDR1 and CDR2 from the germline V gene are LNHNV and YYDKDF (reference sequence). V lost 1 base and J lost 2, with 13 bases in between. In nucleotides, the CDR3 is TGTGCCACCAGCAGAGCTAGGGACGCGGCCACAGATACGCAGTATTTT. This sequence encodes CATSRARDAATDTQYF.

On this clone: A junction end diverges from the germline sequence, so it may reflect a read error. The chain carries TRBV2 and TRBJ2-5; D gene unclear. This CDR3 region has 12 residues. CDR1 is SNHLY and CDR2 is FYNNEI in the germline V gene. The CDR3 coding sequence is TGTGCCAGCAGTAGTGGGCAAGGGACCCAGTACTTC. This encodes CASSSGQGTQYF.

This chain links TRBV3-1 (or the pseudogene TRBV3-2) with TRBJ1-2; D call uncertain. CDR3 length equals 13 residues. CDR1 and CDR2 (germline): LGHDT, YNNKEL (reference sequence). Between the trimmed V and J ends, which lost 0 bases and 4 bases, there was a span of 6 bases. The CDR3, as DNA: TGTGCCAGCAGCCAAGATCCGCTCTATGGCTACACCTTC. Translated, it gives CASSQDPLYGYTF.

The DNA of the CDR3 is TGTGCCAGTAGTATAGATCTAGGAGGGGTGGTTTCCTACAATGAGCAGTTCTTC. Protein: CASSIDLGGVVSYNEQFF. The chain has TRBV19 and TRBJ2-1, with a tentative D call TRBD2 (6 bases). This CDR3 contains 18 residues. V lost 0 bases, J lost 1 base, and 16 bases lay in between. The germline V gene has CDR1 LNHDA and CDR2 SQIVND (reference sequence).

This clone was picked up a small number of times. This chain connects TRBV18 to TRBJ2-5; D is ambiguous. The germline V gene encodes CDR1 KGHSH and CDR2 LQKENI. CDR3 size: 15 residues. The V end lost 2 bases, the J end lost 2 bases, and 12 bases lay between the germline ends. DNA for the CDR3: TGTGCCAGCTCACCAGTTCTCGTAGGGCAAGAGACCCAGTACTTC. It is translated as CASSPVLVGQETQYF.

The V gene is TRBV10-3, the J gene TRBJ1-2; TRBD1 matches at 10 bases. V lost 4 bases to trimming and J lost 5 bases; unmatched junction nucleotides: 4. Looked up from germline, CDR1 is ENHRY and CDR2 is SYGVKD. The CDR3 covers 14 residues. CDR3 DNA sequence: TGTGCCATCAGTGGAGGGACAGGGGTTTATGGCTACACCTTC. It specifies CAISGGTGVYGYTF.

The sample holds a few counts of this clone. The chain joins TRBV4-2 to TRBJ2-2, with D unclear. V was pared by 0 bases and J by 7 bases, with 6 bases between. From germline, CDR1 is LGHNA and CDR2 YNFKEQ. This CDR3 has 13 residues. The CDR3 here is CASSQDTGGELFF. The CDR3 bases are TGTGCCAGCAGCCAAGATACCGGCGGGGAGCTGTTTTTT.

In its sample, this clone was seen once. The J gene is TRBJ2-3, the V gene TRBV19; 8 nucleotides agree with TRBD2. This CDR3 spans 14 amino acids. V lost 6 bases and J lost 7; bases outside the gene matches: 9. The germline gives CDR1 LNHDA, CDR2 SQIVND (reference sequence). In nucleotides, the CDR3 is TGTGCCAGTAGGGGACTAAGCGGGGGTAATACGCAGTATTTT. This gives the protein CASRGLSGGNTQYF.

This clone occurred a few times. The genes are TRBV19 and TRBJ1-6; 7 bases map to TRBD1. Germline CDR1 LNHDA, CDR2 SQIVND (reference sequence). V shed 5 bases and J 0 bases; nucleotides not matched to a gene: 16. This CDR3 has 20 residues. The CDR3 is CASSPRDSQLYSSYNSPLHF. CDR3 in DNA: TGTGCCAGTAGTCCCCGGGACAGCCAACTTTACAGCTCCTATAATTCACCCCTCCACTTT.

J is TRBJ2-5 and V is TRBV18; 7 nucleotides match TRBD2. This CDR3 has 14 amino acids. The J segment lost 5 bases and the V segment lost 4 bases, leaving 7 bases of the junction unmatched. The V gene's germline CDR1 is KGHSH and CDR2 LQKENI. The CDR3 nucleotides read TGTGCCAGCTCACACGGACTAGACCGGGAGACCCAGTACTTC. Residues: CASSHGLDRETQYF.

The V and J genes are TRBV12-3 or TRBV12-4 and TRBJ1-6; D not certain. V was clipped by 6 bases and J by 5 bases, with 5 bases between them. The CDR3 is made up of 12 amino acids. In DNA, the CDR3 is TGTGCCAGCAGGGCAAATAATTCACCCCTCCACTTT. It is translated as CASRANNSPLHF.

The CDR3 sequence is CASSRTSGGVHEQYF. CDR3 nucleotide sequence: TGTGCCAGCAGCCGCACTAGCGGGGGGGTCCACGAGCAGTACTTC. The chain uses TRBV11-3 and TRBJ2-7, with TRBD2 matching 13 bases. The V gene end was trimmed by 5 bases and the J gene end by 5 bases; junction bases not matched to a gene: 6. CDR1 is SGHNT and CDR2 is YENEEA in the germline V gene. The length of the CDR3 is 15 residues.

The CDR3 coding sequence is TGTGCCAGCAGCCCACAGGGGGTCTCCGGCGGCTACACCTTC. Translated, it gives CASSPQGVSGGYTF. The chain combines TRBV5-4 with TRBJ1-2; 8 positions match TRBD1. Germline V CDR1 and CDR2: SGHNT, YYREEE (reference sequence). After removal of 4 bases from V and 8 bases from J, the junction contained 10 bases not matched to a gene. The CDR3 totals 14 residues.

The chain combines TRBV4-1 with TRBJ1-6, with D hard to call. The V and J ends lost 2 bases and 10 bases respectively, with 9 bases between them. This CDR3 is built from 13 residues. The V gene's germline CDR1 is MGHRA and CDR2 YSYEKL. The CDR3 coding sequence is TGCGCCAGCAGCCAACGACGCGAATCACCCCTCCACTTT. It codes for CASSQRRESPLHF.

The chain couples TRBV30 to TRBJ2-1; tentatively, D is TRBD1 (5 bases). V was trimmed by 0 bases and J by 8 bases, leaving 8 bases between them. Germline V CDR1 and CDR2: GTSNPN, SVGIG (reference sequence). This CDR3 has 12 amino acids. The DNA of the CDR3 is TGTGCCTGGAGTGTAATCAGGGATGAGCAGTTCTTC. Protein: CAWSVIRDEQFF.

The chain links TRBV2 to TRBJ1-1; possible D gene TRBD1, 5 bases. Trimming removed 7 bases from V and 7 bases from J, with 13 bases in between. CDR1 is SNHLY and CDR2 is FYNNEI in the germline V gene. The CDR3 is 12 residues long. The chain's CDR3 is CASIKDIGEAFF. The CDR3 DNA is TGTGCCAGCATAAAGGACATAGGTGAAGCTTTCTTT.

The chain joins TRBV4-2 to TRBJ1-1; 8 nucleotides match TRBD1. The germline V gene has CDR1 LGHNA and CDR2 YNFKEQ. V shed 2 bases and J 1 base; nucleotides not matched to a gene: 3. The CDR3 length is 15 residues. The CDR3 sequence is CASSQTDRGNTEAFF. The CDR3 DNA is TGTGCCAGCAGCCAAACAGACAGGGGGAACACTGAAGCTTTCTTT.

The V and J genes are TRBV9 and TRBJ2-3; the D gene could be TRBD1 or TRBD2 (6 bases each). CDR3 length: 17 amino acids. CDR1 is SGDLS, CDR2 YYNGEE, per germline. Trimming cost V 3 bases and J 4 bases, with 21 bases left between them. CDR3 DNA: TGTGCCAGCAGCGAGGCCCCGCTCCCGGGGGCAGCAGATACGCAGTATTTT. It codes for CASSEAPLPGAADTQYF.

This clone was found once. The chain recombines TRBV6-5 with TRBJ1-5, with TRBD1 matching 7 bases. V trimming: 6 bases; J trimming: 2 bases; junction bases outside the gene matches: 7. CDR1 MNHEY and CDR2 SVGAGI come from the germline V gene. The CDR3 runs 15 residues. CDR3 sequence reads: CASRYDRVGNQPQHF. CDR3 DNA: TGTGCCAGCAGGTACGACAGGGTAGGCAATCAGCCCCAGCATTTT.